Below, 4 T cell receptor beta chains from the same sample are listed, as sequenced in a study of blood T cell repertoires in COVID-19. Data came from immunoSEQ multiplex PCR; TCRdb stores just in-frame clones and leaves some out. Of a few hundred thousand clones listed, 87% are singletons. What was sequenced was peripheral blood. The receptors come from a woman aged 45-60 years with acute or convalescent COVID-19.

V is TRBV30 and J is TRBJ2-1; no clear D gene. Germline-derived CDR1 and CDR2 are GTSNPN and SVGIG (reference sequence). The CDR3 contains 14 residues. Trimming left V 7 bases short and J 6 bases short, with 19 bases between. CDR3 amino acids: CASTNLARTNEQFF. CDR3 nucleotide sequence: TGTGCCTCCACTAACCTGGCGCGTACCAATGAGCAGTTCTTC.

Notes on this clone: Relative to the germline gene, one junction end is altered; a read error may explain this. The J gene is TRBJ2-1, the V gene TRBV3-1 (or the pseudogene TRBV3-2); D not certain. The CDR3 runs to 13 residues. Per germline, CDR1 LGHDT and CDR2 YNNKEL (reference sequence). CDR3 in amino acids: CASSQEARLGSIF. CDR3 nucleotide sequence: TGTGCCAGCAGCCAAGAAGCCAGGCTCGGCTCGATCTTC.

This rearrangement joins TRBV7-8 to TRBJ1-4; no firm D call. The CDR3 loop spans 15 amino acids. Trimming took 1 base from V and 5 from J, leaving 11 bases between them. Germline V gene lookup returns CDR1 SGHVS and CDR2 FQNEAQ. The CDR3 DNA reads TGTGCCAGCAGCTTAGAATTAATCCTAAATGAAAAACTGTTTTTT. Amino acid sequence: CASSLELILNEKLFF.

Concerning this clone: The same CDR3 can be traced to other DNA sequences in this sample. The V gene is TRBV18, the J gene TRBJ1-1, with TRBD1 identical over 7 bases. Germline V gives CDR1 KGHSH, CDR2 LQKENI. Losses at the gene ends were 3 bases for V and 1 base for J; bases not matched to a gene: 5. The CDR3 is 15 amino acids. The CDR3 coding sequence is TGTGCCAGCTCACCCCCGGGACAGAGGAACACTGAAGCTTTCTTT. Residues: CASSPPGQRNTEAFF.